A selection of T cell receptor beta chains follows, all from one sample in a study of somatic mutations in T cells in chronic GVHD. Clones were read by immunoSEQ multiplex PCR, and TCRdb kept only the in-frame ones, dropping some. The data show 13,000 to 15,000 clones, with around 80% seen just once and 32% held by the top ten. What was sequenced was Vbeta20-negative CD4+ T cells from blood. Receptors were obtained from a male patient aged 45-60 years with chronic graft-versus-host disease. Some T cells may possibly be graft donor cells. The CDR3 runs from the conserved cysteine through the conserved F or W. The D gene is left open where the match is weak. Clone sizes are given selectively: once, few, many, or a class where the clone is expanded.

v_gene,len,j_gene,abundance,d_gene,CDR3nt,CDR3aa
TRBV6-5,15,TRBJ2-3,.,TRBD2,TGTGCCAGCAGTAAGCGGGGGGGAGGCACAGATACGCAGTATTTT,CASSKRGGGTDTQYF
TRBV9,15,TRBJ2-3,.,TRBD2,TGTGCCAGCAGCCCCAGACTAGCGGGGGAAAATACGCAGTATTTT,CASSPRLAGENTQYF
TRBV28,18,TRBJ1-5,.,TRBD1,TGTGCCAGCAGTTCCTCAACCTACAGACAGGGGGCCAGGCAGCCCCAGCATTTT,CASSSSTYRQGARQPQHF
TRBV28,17,TRBJ1-3,once,TRBD1,TGTGCCAGCAGCCAAAGCCGGGACAGGGGTTTCGGAAACACCATATATTTT,CASSQSRDRGFGNTIYF
TRBV29-1,13,TRBJ1-1,.,TRBD1,TGCAGCGTTGAGGAGACAGGGGGCACTGAAGCTTTCTTT,CSVEETGGTEAFF
TRBV2,13,TRBJ2-7,.,.,TGTGCCAGCAGAACAGTCGTTACGGGGGAGCAGTACTTC,CASRTVVTGEQYF
TRBV11-1,14,TRBJ1-2,.,.,TGTGCCAGCAGCTTAGTGGACGGAGGCAAGGGCTACACCTTC,CASSLVDGGKGYTF
TRBV7-2,18,TRBJ2-6,.,TRBD2,TGTGCCAGCAGCCCCGTAGGTAGCGGGAGCCCTGGGGCCAACGTCCTGACTTTC,CASSPVGSGSPGANVLTF
TRBV2,16,TRBJ2-6,.,.,TGTGCCAGCAGTGAAGGGAGGGCGACGGGGGCCAACGTCCTGACTTTC,CASSEGRATGANVLTF
TRBV18,15,TRBJ2-1,.,TRBD2,TGTGCCAGCTCACCGCGGACTAGCTCCTACAATGAGCAGTTCTTC,CASSPRTSSYNEQFF
TRBV5-5,14,TRBJ1-3,.,.,TGTGCCAGCAGCTTGGAGGGGAATGGGGACACCATATATTTT,CASSLEGNGDTIYF
TRBV5-6,15,TRBJ2-1,once,TRBD2,TGTGCCAGTACACAAGCGGGACCCTCCTACAATGAGCAGTTCTTC,CASTQAGPSYNEQFF
TRBV27,17,TRBJ2-5,few,TRBD1,TGTGCCAGCGACCCCTCATTCGGGACAGCTTACCAAGAGACCCAGTACTTC,CASDPSFGTAYQETQYF
TRBV7-9,16,TRBJ2-1,.,.,TGTGCCAGCAGCCTAAATACCGCTAGCGGACAGCGTGAGCAGTTCTTC,CASSLNTASGQREQFF
TRBV5-6,16,TRBJ1-1,.,TRBD1,TGTGCCAGCAGCAGGGGACAGGGGGAGGGGTTGTTAGGAGCTTTCTTT,CASSRGQGEGLLGAFF
TRBV6-5,13,TRBJ1-5,.,.,TGTGCCAGCCAAGACAGTCCGAATCAGCCCCAGCATTTT,CASQDSPNQPQHF
TRBV2,16,TRBJ2-2,.,TRBD1,TGTGCCAGCAGCCCAAACAGGGGGCGCGGCACCGGGGAGCTGTTTTTT,CASSPNRGRGTGELFF